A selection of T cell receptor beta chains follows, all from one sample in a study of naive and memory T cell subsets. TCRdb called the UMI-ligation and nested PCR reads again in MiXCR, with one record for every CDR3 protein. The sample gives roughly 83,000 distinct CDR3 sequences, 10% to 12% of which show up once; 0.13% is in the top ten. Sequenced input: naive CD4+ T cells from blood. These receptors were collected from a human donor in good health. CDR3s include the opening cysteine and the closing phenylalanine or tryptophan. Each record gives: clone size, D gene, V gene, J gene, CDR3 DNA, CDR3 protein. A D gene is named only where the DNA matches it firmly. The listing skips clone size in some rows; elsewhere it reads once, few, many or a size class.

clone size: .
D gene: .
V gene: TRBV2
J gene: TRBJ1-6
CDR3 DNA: TGTGCCAGCAAACCGACCTATAATTCACCCCTCCACTTT
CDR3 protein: CASKPTYNSPLHF

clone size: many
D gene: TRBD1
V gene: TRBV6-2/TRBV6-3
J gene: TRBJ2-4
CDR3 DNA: TGTGCCAGCAGTTATACAGGGGGCGCAGCCAAAAACATTCAGTACTTC
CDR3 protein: CASSYTGGAAKNIQYF

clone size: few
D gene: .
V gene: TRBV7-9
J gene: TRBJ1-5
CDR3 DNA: TGTGCCAGCAGCGGGGGGGGACCGAATCAGCCCCAGCATTTT
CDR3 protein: CASSGGGPNQPQHF

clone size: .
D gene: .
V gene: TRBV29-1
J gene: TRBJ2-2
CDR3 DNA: TGCAGCGTGGCAGGGCGGGTCGGGGAGCCGTTTTTT
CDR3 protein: CSVAGRVGEPFF

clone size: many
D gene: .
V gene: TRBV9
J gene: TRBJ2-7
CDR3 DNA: TGTGCCAGCAGCGTAGACTCATCCTCCTACGAGCAGTACTTC
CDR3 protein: CASSVDSSSYEQYF

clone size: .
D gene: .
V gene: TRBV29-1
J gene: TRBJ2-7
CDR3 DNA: TGCAGCGTCCCTGGAGTGGGACGGAACTACGAGCAGTACTTC
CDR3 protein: CSVPGVGRNYEQYF

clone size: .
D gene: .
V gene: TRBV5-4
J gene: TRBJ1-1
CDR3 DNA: TGTGCCAGCAGCTTGGCCGGTGGGGACACTGAAGCTTTCTTT
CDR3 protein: CASSLAGGDTEAFF

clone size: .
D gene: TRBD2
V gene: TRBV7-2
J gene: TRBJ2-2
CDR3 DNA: TGTGCCAGCAGCTTAAGAAGGCGGGGGGGGGTCACCGGGGAGCTGTTTTTT
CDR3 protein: CASSLRRRGGVTGELFF

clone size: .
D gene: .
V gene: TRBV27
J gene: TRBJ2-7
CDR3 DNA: TGTGCCAGCAGTCCGCGTGAGGGCCCGGCCGAGCAGTACTTC
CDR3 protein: CASSPREGPAEQYF

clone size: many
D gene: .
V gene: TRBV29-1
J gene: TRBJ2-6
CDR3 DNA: TGCAGCGTTGCGTCAGGGGCCTCTGGGGCCAACGTCCTGACTTTC
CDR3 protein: CSVASGASGANVLTF

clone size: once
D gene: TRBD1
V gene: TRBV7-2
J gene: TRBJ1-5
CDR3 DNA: TGTGCCAGCAGCGACAGGGTTAATCAGCCCCAGCATTTT
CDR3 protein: CASSDRVNQPQHF

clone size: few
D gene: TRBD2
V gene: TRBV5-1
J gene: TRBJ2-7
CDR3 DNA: TGCGCCAGCAGCTGGGCTAGCGGGAGGTCCTCCTACGAGCAGTACTTC
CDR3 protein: CASSWASGRSSYEQYF

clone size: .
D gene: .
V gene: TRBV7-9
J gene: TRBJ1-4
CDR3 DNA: TGTGCCAGCAGCTTATCGTCAGGTGATGAAAAACTGTTTTTT
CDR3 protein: CASSLSSGDEKLFF

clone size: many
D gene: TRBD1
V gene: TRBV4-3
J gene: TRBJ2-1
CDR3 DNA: TGCGCCAGCAGCCAGGCCGGGACAGGGAGTAACAATGAGCAGTTCTTC
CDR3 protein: CASSQAGTGSNNEQFF

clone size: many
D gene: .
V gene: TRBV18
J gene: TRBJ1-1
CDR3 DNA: TGTGCCAGCTCTCGACACGGCCCAGGGACGAACACTGAAGCTTTCTTT
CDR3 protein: CASSRHGPGTNTEAFF

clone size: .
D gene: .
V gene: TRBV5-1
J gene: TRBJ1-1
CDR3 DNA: TGCGCCAGCAGCTTGGCGAAGGAAATGAACACTGAAGCTTTCTTT
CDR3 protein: CASSLAKEMNTEAFF

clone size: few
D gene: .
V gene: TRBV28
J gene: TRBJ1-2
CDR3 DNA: TGTGCCACCCAAGGGGGGTTGGGTGGCTACACCTTC
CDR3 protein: CATQGGLGGYTF

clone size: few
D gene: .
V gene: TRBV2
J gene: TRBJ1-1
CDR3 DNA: TGTGCCAGCAGGCAACCGGGCGCTGAAGCTTTCTTT
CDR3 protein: CASRQPGAEAFF

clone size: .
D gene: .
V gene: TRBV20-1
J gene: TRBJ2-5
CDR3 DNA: TGCAGTGCTAGAGATGGGCAATCGTACCAAGAGAGCCAGTACTTC
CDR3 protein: CSARDGQSYQESQYF

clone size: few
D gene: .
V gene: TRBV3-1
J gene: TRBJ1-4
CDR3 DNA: TGTGCCAGCAGCCAAGGTGGAGGTAGAGCTAATGAAAAACTGTTTTTT
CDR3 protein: CASSQGGGRANEKLFF

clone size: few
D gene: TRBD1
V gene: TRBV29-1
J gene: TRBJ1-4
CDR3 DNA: TGCAGCGGTTTCCGGGACAGGGAGAAAAAACTGTTTTTT
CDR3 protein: CSGFRDREKKLFF

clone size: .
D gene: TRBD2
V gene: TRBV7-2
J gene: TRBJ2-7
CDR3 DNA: TGTGCCAGCCGCCCCGGGGGGGGGTTCTCCTACGAGCAGTACTTC
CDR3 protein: CASRPGGGFSYEQYF

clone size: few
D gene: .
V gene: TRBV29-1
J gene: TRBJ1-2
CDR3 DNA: TGCAGCGTTGAACCGCGGTTGAATAACTATGGCTACACCTTC
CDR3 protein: CSVEPRLNNYGYTF

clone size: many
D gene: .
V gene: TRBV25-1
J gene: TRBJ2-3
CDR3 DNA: TGTGCCAGCAGTGTCGGGGGCATCAGCACAGATACGCAGTATTTT
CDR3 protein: CASSVGGISTDTQYF

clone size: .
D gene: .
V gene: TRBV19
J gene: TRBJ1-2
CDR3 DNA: TGTGCCAGTAGACTCAAGCCAAGGGACGGTGGCTACACCTTC
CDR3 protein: CASRLKPRDGGYTF

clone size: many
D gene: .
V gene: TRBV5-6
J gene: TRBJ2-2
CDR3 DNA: TGTGCCAGCAGCCTAAGGGGAGGCGGGGAGCTGTTTTTT
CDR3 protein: CASSLRGGGELFF

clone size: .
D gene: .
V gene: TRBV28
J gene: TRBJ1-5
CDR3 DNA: TGTGCCAGCAGCCTCTCAGGAAAGGAGCCCCAGCATTTT
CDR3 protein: CASSLSGKEPQHF

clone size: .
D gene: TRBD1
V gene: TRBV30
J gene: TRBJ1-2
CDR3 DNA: TGTGCCTGGATACTAAGGACAGGGGGCGTCAATGACTATGGCTACACCTTC
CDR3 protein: CAWILRTGGVNDYGYTF

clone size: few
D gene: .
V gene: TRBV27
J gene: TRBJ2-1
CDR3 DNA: TGTGCCAGCAGTTTAGTCTCTAGTACTGACTTCTCCTACAATGAGCAGTTCTTC
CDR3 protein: CASSLVSSTDFSYNEQFF

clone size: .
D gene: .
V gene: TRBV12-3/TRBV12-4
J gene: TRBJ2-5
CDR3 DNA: TGTGCCAGCAGAAAAGGCCCCGAAGAGACCCAGTACTTC
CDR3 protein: CASRKGPEETQYF

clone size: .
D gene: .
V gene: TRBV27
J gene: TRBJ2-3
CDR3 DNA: TGTGCCAGCAGTTTGGCTAGACCCGCAGATACGCAGTATTTT
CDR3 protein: CASSLARPADTQYF

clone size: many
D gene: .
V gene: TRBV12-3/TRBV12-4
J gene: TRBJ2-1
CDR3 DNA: TGTGGGATTCGAAAGGGATTGCGGCGGTTCTTC
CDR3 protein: CGIRKGLRRFF

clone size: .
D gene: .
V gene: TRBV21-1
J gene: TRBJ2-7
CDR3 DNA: TGTGCCAGCAGCTCCCGGGACGGAGCCTCCTACGAGCAGTACTTC
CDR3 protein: CASSSRDGASYEQYF

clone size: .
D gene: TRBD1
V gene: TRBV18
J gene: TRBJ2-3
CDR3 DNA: TGTGCCAGCTCACCACCCATACCGGGACAGGGAGCAGATACGCAGTATTTT
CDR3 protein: CASSPPIPGQGADTQYF

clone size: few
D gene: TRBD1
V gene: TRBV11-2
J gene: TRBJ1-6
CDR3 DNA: TGTGCCAGCAGCTTAGATAGGACAGGTGGCTCACCCCTCCACTTT
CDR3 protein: CASSLDRTGGSPLHF

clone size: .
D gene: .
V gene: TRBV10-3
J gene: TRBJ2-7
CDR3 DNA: TGTGCCATCAGTGAGAGGGGGGGTTCCTACGAGCAGTACTTC
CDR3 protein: CAISERGGSYEQYF

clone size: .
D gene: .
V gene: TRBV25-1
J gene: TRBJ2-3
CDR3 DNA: TGTGCCAGCAGTGAATTGGGACGCACAGATACGCAGTATTTT
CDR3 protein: CASSELGRTDTQYF

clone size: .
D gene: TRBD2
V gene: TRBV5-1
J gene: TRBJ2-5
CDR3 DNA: TGCGCCAGCAGCTCTCTAGCGGGCCTTGAGACCCAGTACTTC
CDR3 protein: CASSSLAGLETQYF

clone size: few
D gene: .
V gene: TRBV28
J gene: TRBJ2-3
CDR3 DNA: TGTGCCAGCCAACCGGACCTCACAGATACGCAGTATTTT
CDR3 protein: CASQPDLTDTQYF

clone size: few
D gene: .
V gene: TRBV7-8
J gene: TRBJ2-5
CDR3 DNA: TGTGCCAGCAGCACCAGAGGGGGGGAGACCCAGTACTTC
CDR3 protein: CASSTRGGETQYF

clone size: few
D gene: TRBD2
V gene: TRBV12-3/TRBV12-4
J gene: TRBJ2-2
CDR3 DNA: TGTGCCAGCAGCATAGTAGCGGGAGTGGTCACCGGGGAGCTGTTTTTT
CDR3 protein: CASSIVAGVVTGELFF

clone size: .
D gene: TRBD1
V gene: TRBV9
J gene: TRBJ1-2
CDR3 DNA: TGTGCCAGCAGCCAGATTGGACAGGGGCCGTACTACACCTTC
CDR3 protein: CASSQIGQGPYYTF

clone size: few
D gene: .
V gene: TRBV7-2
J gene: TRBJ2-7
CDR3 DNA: TGTGCCAGCAGGACAACAGGTGGGGCCTACGAGCAGTACTTC
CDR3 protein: CASRTTGGAYEQYF

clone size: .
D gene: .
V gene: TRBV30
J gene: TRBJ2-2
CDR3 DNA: TGTGCCTGGACAGACGGGGTGAGCACCGGGGAGCTGTTTTTT
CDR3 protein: CAWTDGVSTGELFF

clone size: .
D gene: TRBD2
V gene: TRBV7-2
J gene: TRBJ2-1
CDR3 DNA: TGTGCCAGCCGGACTAGAGATCACAATGAGCAGTTCTTC
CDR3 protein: CASRTRDHNEQFF

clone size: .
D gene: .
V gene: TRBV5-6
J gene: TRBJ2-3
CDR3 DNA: TGTGCCAGCAGCTTGGTTCGAGTGACACCAAGGGCAGATACGCAGTATTTT
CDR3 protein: CASSLVRVTPRADTQYF

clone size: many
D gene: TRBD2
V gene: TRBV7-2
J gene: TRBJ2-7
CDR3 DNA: TGTGCCAGCAGCCCGGGGACTAGCGGGATCTACGAGCAGTACTTC
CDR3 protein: CASSPGTSGIYEQYF

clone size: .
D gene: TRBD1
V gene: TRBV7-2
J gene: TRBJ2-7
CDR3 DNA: TGTGCCAGCAGCTTAGCGCAGGGCCCAGGGGGCAACGAGCAGTACTTC
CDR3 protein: CASSLAQGPGGNEQYF

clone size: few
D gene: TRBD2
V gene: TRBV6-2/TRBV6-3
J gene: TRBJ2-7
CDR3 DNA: TGTGCCACCAGTCCCGGCGGGAGCCCCCACGAGCAGTACTTC
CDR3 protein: CATSPGGSPHEQYF

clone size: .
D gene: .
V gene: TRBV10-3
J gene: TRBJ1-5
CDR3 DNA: TGTGCCATCAGTGGTATCGGAGCTCAGCCCCAGCATTTT
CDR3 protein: CAISGIGAQPQHF

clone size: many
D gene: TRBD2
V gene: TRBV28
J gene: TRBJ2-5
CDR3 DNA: TGTGCCAGCAGTTCCGGACTAGCGGGGTGGGCAGAGACCCAGTACTTC
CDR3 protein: CASSSGLAGWAETQYF

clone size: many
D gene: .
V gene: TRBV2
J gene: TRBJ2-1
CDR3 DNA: TGTGCCAGCGCCCACTACAATGAGCAGTTCTTC
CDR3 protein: CASAHYNEQFF

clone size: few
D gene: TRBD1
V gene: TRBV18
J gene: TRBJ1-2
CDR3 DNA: TGTGCCAGCTCACGCTTCCCCGCGGGACAGGGGGCTTCCGGGGATGGCTACACCTTC
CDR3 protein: CASSRFPAGQGASGDGYTF

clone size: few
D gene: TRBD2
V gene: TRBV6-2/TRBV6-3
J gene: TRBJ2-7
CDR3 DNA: TGTGCCAGCAGTGACGGGACTAGCGGGAACTACGAGCAGTACTTC
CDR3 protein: CASSDGTSGNYEQYF

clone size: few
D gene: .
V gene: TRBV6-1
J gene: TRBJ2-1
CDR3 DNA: TGTGCCAGCAGGGATCTGAGCGAATCGAAGTTCTTC
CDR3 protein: CASRDLSESKFF

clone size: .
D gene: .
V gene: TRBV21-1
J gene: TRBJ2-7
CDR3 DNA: TGTGCCAGCGGCGGCGGGTGCACCGACGAGCAGTACTTC
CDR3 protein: CASGGGCTDEQYF

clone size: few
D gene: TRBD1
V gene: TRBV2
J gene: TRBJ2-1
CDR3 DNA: TGTGCCAGCAGTGAAAACAGGGGAAACTCCTATGAGCAGTTCTTC
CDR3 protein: CASSENRGNSYEQFF